Each of the 5 T cell receptor beta chains below was sequenced from the same sample in a study of blood T cell repertoires in COVID-19. Some clones are missing from TCRdb's copy, which holds only in-frame ones; the method was immunoSEQ multiplex PCR. There are fewer than 65,000 clones in the sample; around 80% occur only once, and approximately 10% lies in the top ten. Material: peripheral blood. The receptors stem from a man aged 25 to 45 with COVID-19, enrolled during active disease.

This clone has more than one count but fewer than ten. The V and J genes are TRBV11-3 and TRBJ2-1; 7 nucleotides agree with TRBD1. J gave up 8 bases and V 2 bases, and 0 bases lay outside the gene matches. The germline gives CDR1 SGHNT, CDR2 YENEEA. The CDR3 is 12 amino acids. The chain's CDR3 is CASSLQGDEQFF. In DNA form, the CDR3 reads TGTGCCAGCAGCTTACAGGGGGATGAGCAGTTCTTC.

The V gene is TRBV2, the J gene TRBJ2-1; 7 bases are a match to TRBD2. The length of the CDR3 is 16 residues. The J segment lost 5 bases and the V segment lost 4 bases, leaving 11 bases of the junction unmatched. Germline V gives CDR1 SNHLY, CDR2 FYNNEI. The CDR3 DNA is TGTGCCAGCAGTGTCCCCTTTGGGACTAAAAACAATGAGCAGTTCTTC. It yields the protein CASSVPFGTKNNEQFF.

The rearrangement uses TRBV5-5 and TRBJ2-5; D ambiguous. V was pared by 2 bases and J by 5 bases, with 16 bases between. Germline V gene sequence: CDR1 SGHKS, CDR2 YYEKEE (reference sequence). The CDR3 is made up of 15 amino acids. The CDR3 is CASSFGNYQLETQYF. CDR3 nucleotide sequence: TGTGCCAGCAGCTTTGGCAACTACCAGCTGGAGACCCAGTACTTC.

This clone turned up a few times. The rearrangement uses TRBV2 and TRBJ2-3, with 10 bases matching TRBD2. After removal of 4 bases from V and 4 bases from J, the junction contained 8 bases not matched to a gene. The CDR3 is 16 residues long. The germline gives CDR1 SNHLY, CDR2 FYNNEI. CDR3 amino acids: CASSVYSGRVADTQYF. The CDR3 DNA follows: TGTGCCAGCAGTGTCTACAGCGGGAGGGTAGCAGATACGCAGTATTTT.

This clone turned up a few times. The rearrangement uses TRBV19 and TRBJ2-2; D may be TRBD2 (6 bases). Looked up from germline, CDR1 is LNHDA and CDR2 is SQIVND (reference sequence). Trimming removed 6 bases at V and 2 bases at J, with 22 bases between. The CDR3 sequence is 18 residues long. CDR3 bases: TGTGCCAGTAGCCGGCGGGGATACACCGACAGTAACACCGGGGAGCTGTTTTTT. Protein product: CASSRRGYTDSNTGELFF.